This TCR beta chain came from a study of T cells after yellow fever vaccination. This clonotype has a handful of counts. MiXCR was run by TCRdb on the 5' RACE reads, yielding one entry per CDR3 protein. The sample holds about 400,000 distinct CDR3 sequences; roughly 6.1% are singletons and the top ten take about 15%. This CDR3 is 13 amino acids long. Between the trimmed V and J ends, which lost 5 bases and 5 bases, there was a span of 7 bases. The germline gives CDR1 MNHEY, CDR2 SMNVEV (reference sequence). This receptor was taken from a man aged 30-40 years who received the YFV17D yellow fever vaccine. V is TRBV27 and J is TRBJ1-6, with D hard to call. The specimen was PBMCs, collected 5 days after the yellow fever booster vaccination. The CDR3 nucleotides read TGTGCCAGCAGTCCACTTAATAATTCACCCCTCCACTTT. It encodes CASSPLNNSPLHF.